Listed below are T cell receptor beta chains from one sample, sequenced in a study of CD8 T cells in ankylosing spondylitis. One entry per CDR3 protein results from TCRdb running MiXCR on the 5' RACE reads. Of some 33,000 distinct CDR3 sequences listed, 13% to 15% were seen once; the top ten hold approximately 35%. Material: blood. These receptors were collected from a male donor with ankylosing spondylitis or in good health (not recorded which). Both conserved end residues are part of each CDR3. D genes are given only for firm matches. Clone size appears in some rows only: once, few, many, or a class for an expanded clone.

clone_size	v_call	j_call	d_call	cdr3_aa	cdr3_nt
-	TRBV7-2	TRBJ1-1	-	CASSWGIATGEAFF	TGTGCCAGCAGCTGGGGGATCGCTACGGGTGAAGCTTTCTTT
-	TRBV5-1	TRBJ2-2	TRBD2	CASSLTSGSFTGELFF	TGCGCCAGCAGCTTGACTAGCGGGAGTTTCACCGGGGAGCTGTTTTTT
few	TRBV28	TRBJ1-4	-	CASSSPSDSVNEKLFF	TGTGCCAGCAGCTCCCCTTCGGACAGTGTGAATGAAAAACTGTTTTTT
few	TRBV7-9	TRBJ2-1	-	CASSPGSAESSYNEQFF	TGTGCCAGCAGCCCCGGGAGCGCAGAGAGCTCCTACAATGAGCAGTTCTTC
many	TRBV29-1	TRBJ2-1	-	CSVEGGNNNNEQFF	TGCAGCGTTGAGGGCGGAAACAACAACAATGAGCAGTTCTTC
-	TRBV7-2	TRBJ2-7	-	CASSLSQGINYEQYF	TGTGCCAGCAGCTTAAGTCAGGGGATCAATTACGAGCAGTACTTC
few	TRBV29-1	TRBJ2-2	-	CSVGVQANTGELFF	TGCAGCGTTGGGGTGCAGGCGAACACCGGGGAGCTGTTTTTT
few	TRBV7-9	TRBJ2-1	TRBD2	CASSPSGVNEQFF	TGTGCCAGCAGCCCTAGCGGGGTTAATGAGCAGTTCTTC
-	TRBV5-1	TRBJ1-1	-	CASSLSGSRNTEAFF	TGCGCCAGCAGCTTGTCTGGCAGCAGGAACACTGAAGCTTTCTTT
-	TRBV12-3/TRBV12-4	TRBJ2-5	-	CASSHAISKETQYF	TGTGCCAGCAGTCACGCTATCTCGAAAGAGACCCAGTACTTC
-	TRBV7-2	TRBJ1-4	-	CASSPSGTGEKLFF	TGTGCCAGCAGCCCCTCAGGGACGGGGGAAAAACTGTTTTTT
few	TRBV7-2	TRBJ2-4	-	CASSLGSAGNIQYF	TGTGCCAGCAGCTTAGGGTCAGCAGGGAACATTCAGTACTTC
few	TRBV6-5	TRBJ2-2	-	CASSYGGIQAGELFF	TGTGCCAGCAGTTACGGAGGGATCCAAGCCGGGGAGCTGTTTTTT
few	TRBV28	TRBJ1-5	-	CASSAAGSNQPQHF	TGTGCCAGCAGCGCGGCCGGGAGCAATCAGCCCCAGCATTTT
-	TRBV5-1	TRBJ2-7	-	CASSLIGSTSSEQYF	TGCGCCAGCAGCTTGATAGGGTCTACTTCTAGCGAGCAGTACTTC
few	TRBV19	TRBJ2-1	-	CASSILGRNEQFF	TGTGCCAGTAGTATCTTGGGGCGTAATGAGCAGTTCTTC
few	TRBV7-2	TRBJ2-1	-	CASSLDRVANEQFF	TGTGCCAGCAGCTTAGATAGGGTGGCAAATGAGCAGTTCTTC
few	TRBV7-3	TRBJ2-5	-	CASSLIREETQYF	TGTGCCAGCAGCTTAATCAGGGAAGAGACCCAGTACTTC
-	TRBV6-6	TRBJ1-5	-	CASTTRREQPQHF	TGTGCCAGCACTACGAGGAGGGAACAGCCCCAGCATTTT
-	TRBV20-1	TRBJ2-3	TRBD2	CSARDRSSGRPSTDTQYF	TGCAGTGCTAGAGATCGATCTAGCGGGAGACCTAGCACAGATACGCAGTATTTT
-	TRBV12-3/TRBV12-4	TRBJ2-5	TRBD1	CASSLALGQGLGTQYF	TGTGCCAGCAGTTTAGCGCTCGGACAGGGTCTTGGGACCCAGTACTTC
-	TRBV2	TRBJ2-1	TRBD2	CARKGGASGVYNEQFF	TGTGCTAGAAAAGGTGGGGCTAGCGGGGTCTACAATGAGCAGTTCTTC
-	TRBV9	TRBJ1-1	-	CASSVSDRNTEAFF	TGTGCCAGCAGCGTCTCAGACAGGAACACTGAAGCTTTCTTT
once	TRBV2	TRBJ1-1	-	CASSVNGLRGGTEAFF	TGTGCCAGCAGTGTGAATGGCCTCCGGGGAGGCACTGAAGCTTTCTTT
-	TRBV28	TRBJ2-3	-	CASGGQTSTDTQYF	TGTGCCAGCGGTGGACAGACTAGCACAGATACGCAGTATTTT
few	TRBV19	TRBJ2-1	TRBD2	CASTPLAGANNEQFF	TGTGCCAGTACCCCTCTAGCGGGAGCCAACAATGAGCAGTTCTTC
medium-sized	TRBV3-1	TRBJ2-5	-	CASSQDIRAQETQYF	TGTGCCAGCAGCCAAGATATTAGGGCACAAGAGACCCAGTACTTC
-	TRBV7-2	TRBJ2-1	TRBD2	CASSLEASGGLGQFF	TGTGCCAGCAGCTTAGAGGCTAGCGGGGGGCTTGGGCAGTTCTTC
few	TRBV6-5	TRBJ2-7	-	CASSYSPGTYEQYF	TGTGCCAGCAGTTACTCTCCAGGAACCTACGAGCAGTACTTC
-	TRBV25-1	TRBJ1-2	TRBD1	CASRTGTGNGYTF	TGTGCCAGCAGAACCGGGACAGGGAATGGCTACACCTTC
few	TRBV12-3/TRBV12-4	TRBJ2-3	-	CASSLVAGDTQYF	TGTGCCAGCAGTTTGGTAGCCGGAGATACGCAGTATTTT
-	TRBV5-1	TRBJ1-1	-	CASSPPLNTEAFF	TGCGCCAGCAGCCCCCCCTTGAACACTGAAGCTTTCTTT
-	TRBV12-3/TRBV12-4	TRBJ2-3	TRBD1	CASSSPSGTGALDTQYF	TGTGCCAGCAGCTCTCCCTCCGGGACAGGGGCTCTAGATACGCAGTATTTT
-	TRBV7-9	TRBJ2-2	-	CASRDGNTGELFF	TGTGCCAGCAGAGACGGGAACACCGGGGAGCTGTTTTTT
few	TRBV29-1	TRBJ2-3	-	CSVDTGKRHSDTQYF	TGCAGCGTTGATACAGGAAAGCGGCACTCAGATACGCAGTATTTT
few	TRBV5-4	TRBJ2-5	TRBD1	CASSRETGKETQYF	TGTGCCAGCAGCAGGGAGACAGGGAAAGAGACCCAGTACTTC
many	TRBV20-1	TRBJ2-5	TRBD1	CSAVGQGARRETQYF	TGCAGTGCTGTGGGACAGGGGGCGCGGAGAGAGACCCAGTACTTC
-	TRBV7-2	TRBJ2-2	TRBD2	CASSLDSGGLTGELFF	TGTGCCAGCAGCTTAGATAGCGGGGGGTTAACCGGGGAGCTGTTTTTT
-	TRBV6-2/TRBV6-3	TRBJ2-7	-	CASRTSGLSSYEQYF	TGTGCCAGCAGGACCTCAGGACTGAGCTCCTACGAGCAGTACTTC
many	TRBV7-9	TRBJ1-1	-	CASSYQATEAFF	TGTGCCAGCAGCTACCAGGCTACTGAAGCTTTCTTT
few	TRBV6-6	TRBJ2-1	-	CASSYRGGNEQFF	TGTGCCAGCAGTTACCGGGGAGGCAATGAGCAGTTCTTC
-	TRBV2	TRBJ1-2	-	CASSDAGLDYGYTF	TGTGCCAGCAGTGATGCAGGGCTGGACTATGGCTACACCTTC
few	TRBV7-2	TRBJ2-2	TRBD2	CASSLGPSGSSPGELFF	TGTGCCAGCAGCTTAGGTCCTAGCGGGAGTTCTCCCGGGGAGCTGTTTTTT